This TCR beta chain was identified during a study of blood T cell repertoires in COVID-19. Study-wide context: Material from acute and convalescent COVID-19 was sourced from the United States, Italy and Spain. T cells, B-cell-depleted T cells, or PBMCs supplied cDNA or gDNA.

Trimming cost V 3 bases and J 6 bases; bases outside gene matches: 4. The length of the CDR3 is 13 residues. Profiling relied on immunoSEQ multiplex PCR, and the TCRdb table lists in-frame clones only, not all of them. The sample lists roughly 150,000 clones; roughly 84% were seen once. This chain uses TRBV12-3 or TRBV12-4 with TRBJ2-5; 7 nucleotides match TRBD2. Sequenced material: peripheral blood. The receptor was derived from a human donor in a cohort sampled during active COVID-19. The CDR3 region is CASSFPAGKTQYF. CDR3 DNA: TGTGCCAGCAGTTTTCCAGCGGGAAAGACCCAGTACTTC.